This entry lists 21 T cell receptor beta chains sequenced from one sample in a study of blood T cell repertoires in COVID-19. The table came from immunoSEQ multiplex PCR; TCRdb's copy has only in-frame clones and leaves some out. The sample records more than 20,000 clones, about 85% being singletons. The sequenced sample was peripheral blood. These receptors all stem from a man between 50 and 59 years old with active or convalescent COVID-19.

The V call is TRBV29-1, the J call TRBJ2-6; D is ambiguous. V dropped 4 bases and J dropped 4 bases, with 14 bases sitting between them. Germline values: CDR1 SQVTM, CDR2 ANQGSEA. The CDR3 has 15 residues. The CDR3 here is CSVVIRGAGANVLTF. DNA for the CDR3: TGCAGCGTTGTTATACGCGGCGCGGGGGCCAACGTCCTGACTTTC. Complete variable domain (other parts from reference TRBV29-1 and TRBJ2-6): SAVISQKPSRDICQRGTSLTIQCQVDSQVTMMFWYRQQPGQSLTLIATANQGSEATYESGFVIDKFPISRPNLTFSTLTVSNMSPEDSSIYLCSVVIRGAGANVLTFGAGSRLTVL.

This sequence joins TRBV30 and TRBJ1-2; D gene uncertain. The CDR3 contains 12 residues. CDR1 is GTSNPN, CDR2 SVGIG, per germline (reference sequence). V was cut by 0 bases and J by 4 bases, with 6 bases left in between. CDR3 DNA sequence: TGTGCCTGGAGTGTCTCCTCCTATGGCTACACCTTC. Protein: CAWSVSSYGYTF.

Details on this clone: Other DNA sequences in the same sample also yield this CDR3. CDR3 loop: CASRPGGADTEAFF. The CDR3 DNA is TGTGCCAGTAGGCCGGGGGGCGCGGACACTGAAGCTTTCTTT. The genes are TRBV19 and TRBJ1-1, with a weak D call TRBD1 (6 bases). This CDR3 is 14 amino acids long. V was pared by 6 bases and J by 3 bases, with 14 bases between. CDR1 and CDR2 from the germline V gene are LNHDA and SQIVND (reference sequence).

The chain recombines TRBV5-6 with TRBJ2-1; D possibly corresponds to TRBD2 (6 bases). This CDR3 spans 15 amino acids. Germline V gene lookup returns CDR1 SGHDT and CDR2 YYEEEE. V lost 4 bases, J lost 8 bases, and 19 bases lay in between. The CDR3 is CASSAASVGMDEQFF. CDR3 sequence (DNA): TGTGCCAGCAGCGCGGCTAGCGTGGGAATGGATGAGCAGTTCTTC.

The rearrangement links TRBV6-5 to TRBJ2-7; tentatively, D is TRBD1 (6 bases). In germline, CDR1 is MNHEY, CDR2 SVGAGI. CDR3 size: 15 residues. V was clipped by 5 bases and J by 2 bases, with 16 bases between them. The CDR3 spells CASSSPGTPPYEQYF. The CDR3 DNA follows: TGTGCCAGCAGTAGTCCCGGGACACCCCCCTACGAGCAGTACTTC.

The gene calls are TRBV7-9 and TRBJ2-2; 9 nucleotides line up with TRBD1. CDR3 length: 14 residues. V lost 4 bases, J lost 6 bases, and 3 bases stayed unmatched. Germline V gene lookup returns CDR1 SEHNR and CDR2 FQNEAQ (reference sequence). CDR3 nucleotide sequence: TGTGCCAGCAGCTCAAGACAGGGGGCCGGGGAGCTGTTTTTT. Protein product: CASSSRQGAGELFF.

This clone was detected only a few times. V gene TRBV9 combines with J gene TRBJ2-1; the D gene is possibly TRBD2 (5 bases). V lost 3 bases to trimming and J lost 1 base, with 11 bases between them. Germline V gene sequence: CDR1 SGDLS, CDR2 YYNGEE. The CDR3 loop spans 15 amino acids. Here the CDR3 DNA reads TGTGCCAGCAGCGGAGGGAAAACTTCCTACAATGAGCAGTTCTTC. Its translation: CASSGGKTSYNEQFF.

The rearrangement uses TRBV3-1 (or the pseudogene TRBV3-2) and TRBJ2-7, with TRBD2 as a possible D gene (6 bases). The CDR3 has 15 residues. In germline, CDR1 is LGHDT, CDR2 YNNKEL (reference sequence). Between the trimmed V and J ends, which lost 1 base and 3 bases, there was a span of 13 bases. CDR3 DNA sequence: TGTGCCAGCAGCCAAGTCCGCGGGACGGACTACGAGCAGTACTTC. Its protein is CASSQVRGTDYEQYF.

The V call is TRBV12-3 or TRBV12-4, the J call TRBJ1-1; D gene unclear. The V and J ends lost 2 bases and 10 bases respectively, with 8 bases between them. This CDR3 spans 11 amino acids. The CDR3 protein is CASSLSQIAFF. The CDR3 region has the DNA TGTGCCAGCAGTTTATCCCAGATAGCTTTCTTT.

The genes are TRBV10-3 and TRBJ2-5; 9 nucleotides agree with TRBD1. The CDR3 spans 14 residues. The germline V gene has CDR1 ENHRY and CDR2 SYGVKD. With 6 bases clipped from V and 4 bases from J, the junction kept 6 bases outside the gene matches. The CDR3 is CAIRGGQGPETQYF. The CDR3 DNA reads TGTGCCATCAGGGGGGGACAGGGCCCAGAGACCCAGTACTTC.

This chain links TRBV28 with TRBJ1-2; 9 positions match TRBD1. The CDR3 contains 14 residues. V shed 4 bases and J 7 bases; nucleotides not matched to a gene: 7. The germline CDR1 and CDR2 sequences are MDHEN and SYDVKM. The CDR3 is CASSSWDRAGGYTF. DNA for the CDR3: TGTGCCAGCAGTTCCTGGGACAGGGCTGGTGGCTACACCTTC.

Here the CDR3 reads CASYISYNEQFF. The CDR3 coding sequence is TGTGCCAGCTATATCTCCTACAATGAGCAGTTCTTC. The V call is TRBV2, the J call TRBJ2-1, with D uncertain. Trimming removed 8 bases at V and 0 bases at J, with 5 bases between. The CDR3 is 12 amino acids. Germline values: CDR1 SNHLY, CDR2 FYNNEI.

This chain connects TRBV6-5 to TRBJ2-7; 7 nucleotides agree with TRBD1. CDR3 length: 15 residues. J was trimmed by 1 base and V by 0 bases; bases with no gene match: 3. Germline assignment: CDR1 MNHEY and CDR2 SVGAGI. The CDR3 DNA is TGTGCCAGCAGTTACTCGACAGGGCCTTCCTACGAGCAGTACTTC. Its protein product is CASSYSTGPSYEQYF.

The chain employs TRBV3-1 (or the pseudogene TRBV3-2) and TRBJ1-2; TRBD1 might be the D (5 bases). CDR3 length equals 12 residues. Trimming took 5 bases from V and 8 from J, leaving 12 bases between them. CDR1 and CDR2 from the germline V gene are LGHDT and YNNKEL (reference sequence). CDR3 sequence reads: CASSRGDWGYTF. The DNA for the CDR3 is TGTGCCAGCAGCAGAGGGGACTGGGGCTACACCTTC.

The genes are TRBV10-1 and TRBJ1-4; 7 nucleotides align to TRBD1. This CDR3 region has 15 residues. V trimming: 3 bases; J trimming: 7 bases; junction bases outside the gene matches: 8. CDR1 is WNHNN and CDR2 is SYGVQD in the germline V gene (reference sequence). In nucleotides, the CDR3 is TGCGCCAGCAGTGATAGAACAGGGGTTGGTGAAAAACTGTTTTTT. It encodes CASSDRTGVGEKLFF.

The gene calls are TRBV4-1 and TRBJ1-6, with D possibly matching TRBD1 (5 bases). This CDR3 comprises 16 residues. Germline CDR1 is MGHRA and CDR2 is YSYEKL. V was shortened by 0 bases and J by 3 bases, with 9 bases between the two germline ends. This chain's CDR3 is CASSQDPTGYNSPLHF. DNA of the CDR3: TGCGCCAGCAGCCAAGATCCAACAGGCTATAATTCACCCCTCCACTTT.

The chain employs TRBV28 and TRBJ2-7; 10 positions match TRBD1. The CDR3 is made up of 17 amino acids. With V trimmed by 4 bases and J by 7 bases, 16 bases remained unmatched. Per germline, CDR1 MDHEN and CDR2 SYDVKM. The chain's CDR3 is CASSYTPGQGNPWEQYF. CDR3 bases: TGTGCCAGCAGTTACACACCGGGACAGGGGAACCCCTGGGAGCAGTACTTC.

This chain connects TRBV7-3 to TRBJ2-5; TRBD2 aligns across 7 bases. V lost 6 bases and J lost 2; bases outside the gene matches: 6. CDR3 length: 14 amino acids. Germline V lookup: CDR1 SGHTA, CDR2 FQGTGA. CDR3: CASSALATQETQYF. In DNA, the CDR3 is TGTGCCAGCAGTGCACTAGCGACTCAAGAGACCCAGTACTTC.

This sequence joins TRBV15 and TRBJ1-4; maybe TRBD1 (5 bases). This CDR3 contains 13 residues. Germline-derived CDR1 and CDR2 are LNHNV and YYDKDF (reference sequence). Deletions cut 11 bases from V and 4 bases from J, with 14 bases between. For the CDR3, the DNA is TGTGCCGCGAAACAGGCCAATAATGAAAAACTGTTTTTT. The encoded protein is CAAKQANNEKLFF.

The V call is TRBV7-2, the J call TRBJ2-3, with 12 bases matching TRBD2. The CDR3 extends over 14 amino acids. The J segment lost 7 bases and the V segment lost 4 bases, leaving 3 bases of the junction unmatched. Per the germline V gene, CDR1 is SGHTA and CDR2 is FQGNSA. The CDR3 protein is CASSWTSGEYTQYF. CDR3 DNA: TGTGCCAGCAGCTGGACTAGCGGGGAATATACGCAGTATTTT.

The V call is TRBV5-1, the J call TRBJ2-5; D might be TRBD2 (5 bases). With 7 bases removed from V and 2 bases from J, the gap between germline ends came to 15 bases. This CDR3 comprises 14 residues. Per germline, CDR1 SGHRS and CDR2 YFSETQ. Written as DNA, the CDR3 is TGCGCCAGCGGTTATATGGACTCACAAGAGACCCAGTACTTC. As protein: CASGYMDSQETQYF.